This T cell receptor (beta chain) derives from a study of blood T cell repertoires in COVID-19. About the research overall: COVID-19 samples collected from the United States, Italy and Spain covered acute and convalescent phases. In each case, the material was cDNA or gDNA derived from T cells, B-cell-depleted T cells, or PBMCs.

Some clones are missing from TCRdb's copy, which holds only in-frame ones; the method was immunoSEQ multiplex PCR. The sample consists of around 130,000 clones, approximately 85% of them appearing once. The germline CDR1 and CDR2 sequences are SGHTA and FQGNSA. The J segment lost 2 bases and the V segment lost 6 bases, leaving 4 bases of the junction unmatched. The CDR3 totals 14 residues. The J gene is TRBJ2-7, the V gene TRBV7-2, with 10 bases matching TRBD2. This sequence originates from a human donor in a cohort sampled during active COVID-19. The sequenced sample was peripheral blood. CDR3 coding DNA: TGTGCCAGCAGAGGTAGCGGGGGGACCTACGAGCAGTACTTC. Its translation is CASRGSGGTYEQYF. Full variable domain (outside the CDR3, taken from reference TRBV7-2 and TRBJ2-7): GAGVSQSPSNKVTEKGKDVELRCDPISGHTALYWYRQSLGQGLEFLIYFQGNSAPDKSGLPSDRFSAERTGGSVSTLTIQRTQQEDSAVYLCASRGSGGTYEQYFGPGTRLTVT.